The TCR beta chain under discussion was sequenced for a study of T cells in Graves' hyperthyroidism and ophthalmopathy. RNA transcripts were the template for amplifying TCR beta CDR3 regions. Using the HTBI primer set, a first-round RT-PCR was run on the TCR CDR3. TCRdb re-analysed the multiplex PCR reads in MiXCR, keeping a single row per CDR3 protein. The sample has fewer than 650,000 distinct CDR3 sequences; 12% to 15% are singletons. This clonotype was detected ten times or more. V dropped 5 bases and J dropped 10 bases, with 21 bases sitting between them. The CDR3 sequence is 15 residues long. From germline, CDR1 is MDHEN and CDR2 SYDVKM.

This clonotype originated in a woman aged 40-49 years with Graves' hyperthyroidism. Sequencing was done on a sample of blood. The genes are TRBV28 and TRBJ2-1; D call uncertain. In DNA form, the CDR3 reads TGTGCCAGCAGTCGGACCTCACTTCATAATTTAGAGCAGTTCTTC. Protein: CASSRTSLHNLEQFF.